The rows below give T cell receptor beta chains drawn from one sample of a study of blood T cell repertoires in COVID-19. Produced via immunoSEQ multiplex PCR; TCRdb's table is partial and in-frame only. The repertoire includes about 310,000 clones, 80% to 90% of them detected once, and less than 2.5% sits in the top ten. The sample comprised PBMCs or T cells enriched from blood (not recorded which). Source of these receptors: a young man who had recovered from COVID-19. The CDR3 runs from the conserved cysteine through the conserved F or W. Each record gives: V gene, J gene, clone size, D gene, CDR3 protein, CDR3 DNA. A D gene is named only where the DNA matches it firmly. Clone sizes are given selectively: once, few, many, or a class where the clone is expanded.

v_gene: TRBV9
j_gene: TRBJ1-2
abundance: few
d_gene: .
CDR3aa: CASSSFGQSSNYGYTF
CDR3nt: TGTGCCAGCAGCTCCTTTGGGCAGTCATCTAACTATGGCTACACCTTC

v_gene: TRBV19
j_gene: TRBJ1-1
abundance: .
d_gene: .
CDR3aa: CASKQMNTEAFF
CDR3nt: TGTGCCAGTAAACAGATGAACACTGAAGCTTTCTTT

v_gene: TRBV7-3
j_gene: TRBJ2-1
abundance: .
d_gene: TRBD2
CDR3aa: CASSSLGLAGYNEQFF
CDR3nt: TGTGCCAGCAGCTCACTGGGACTAGCGGGGTACAATGAGCAGTTCTTC

v_gene: TRBV25-1
j_gene: TRBJ2-3
abundance: .
d_gene: .
CDR3aa: CASSTTGDTQYF
CDR3nt: TGTGCCAGCAGTACCACGGGGGATACGCAGTATTTT

v_gene: TRBV7-8
j_gene: TRBJ1-1
abundance: .
d_gene: .
CDR3aa: CASSLEGVMNTEAFF
CDR3nt: TGTGCCAGCAGCTTAGAAGGGGTCATGAACACTGAAGCTTTCTTT

v_gene: TRBV5-8
j_gene: TRBJ2-5
abundance: .
d_gene: TRBD1
CDR3aa: CASSPGTGTGGFRETQYF
CDR3nt: TGTGCCAGCAGCCCAGGAACCGGGACAGGGGGTTTTAGAGAGACCCAGTACTTC

v_gene: TRBV5-4
j_gene: TRBJ2-7
abundance: .
d_gene: TRBD1
CDR3aa: CAVPRGQGDEQYF
CDR3nt: TGTGCCGTACCCCGGGGACAGGGAGACGAGCAGTACTTC

v_gene: TRBV6-5
j_gene: TRBJ2-7
abundance: .
d_gene: TRBD1
CDR3aa: CASSTQRQGNYEQYF
CDR3nt: TGTGCCAGCAGTACCCAACGACAGGGGAACTACGAGCAGTACTTC

v_gene: TRBV6-2/TRBV6-3
j_gene: TRBJ2-7
abundance: .
d_gene: .
CDR3aa: CASSQDGNYEQYF
CDR3nt: TGTGCCAGCAGTCAGGACGGGAACTACGAGCAGTACTTC

v_gene: TRBV7-6
j_gene: TRBJ2-1
abundance: .
d_gene: .
CDR3aa: CASSLGQYEQFF
CDR3nt: TGTGCCAGCAGCTTAGGACAATATGAGCAGTTCTTC

v_gene: TRBV9
j_gene: TRBJ1-4
abundance: .
d_gene: TRBD1
CDR3aa: CASSLGDSPNEKLFF
CDR3nt: TGTGCCAGCAGTCTCGGGGACAGCCCTAATGAAAAACTGTTTTTT

v_gene: TRBV7-3
j_gene: TRBJ1-1
abundance: .
d_gene: TRBD1
CDR3aa: CASSVSGQGGTEAFF
CDR3nt: TGTGCCAGCAGCGTCAGTGGACAGGGCGGCACTGAAGCTTTCTTT

v_gene: TRBV16
j_gene: TRBJ2-7
abundance: few
d_gene: .
CDR3aa: CASVPTGRKAYEQYF
CDR3nt: TGTGCCAGCGTTCCTACAGGGAGAAAAGCCTACGAGCAGTACTTC

v_gene: TRBV19
j_gene: TRBJ1-1
abundance: .
d_gene: TRBD1
CDR3aa: CASSMDERQGKREAFF
CDR3nt: TGTGCCAGTAGTATGGACGAGCGACAGGGTAAAAGGGAAGCTTTCTTT

v_gene: TRBV19
j_gene: TRBJ1-5
abundance: few
d_gene: .
CDR3aa: CASEQGNQPQHF
CDR3nt: TGTGCCTCCGAGCAAGGCAATCAGCCCCAGCATTTT

v_gene: TRBV7-2
j_gene: TRBJ2-4
abundance: .
d_gene: .
CDR3aa: CASSLSRVAKNIQYF
CDR3nt: TGTGCCAGCAGCTTAAGCCGGGTAGCCAAAAACATTCAGTACTTC

v_gene: TRBV30
j_gene: TRBJ1-2
abundance: .
d_gene: .
CDR3aa: CAWRGHKLGYTF
CDR3nt: TGTGCCTGGAGGGGACATAAGCTTGGCTACACCTTC

v_gene: TRBV2
j_gene: TRBJ1-2
abundance: few
d_gene: .
CDR3aa: CASRPTGGNYGYTF
CDR3nt: TGTGCCAGCAGACCAACTGGAGGCAACTATGGCTACACCTTC

v_gene: TRBV4-3
j_gene: TRBJ2-2
abundance: few
d_gene: .
CDR3aa: CASSQGTPNTGELFF
CDR3nt: TGCGCCAGCAGCCAAGGTACACCGAACACCGGGGAGCTGTTTTTT

v_gene: TRBV3-1/TRBV3-2
j_gene: TRBJ1-1
abundance: .
d_gene: .
CDR3aa: CASSPPAGILNTEAFF
CDR3nt: TGTGCCAGCAGCCCCCCCGCGGGCATTTTGAACACTGAAGCTTTCTTT

v_gene: TRBV27
j_gene: TRBJ1-2
abundance: few
d_gene: .
CDR3aa: CASSLNGRVYGYTF
CDR3nt: TGTGCCAGCAGTTTAAATGGCAGGGTCTATGGCTACACCTTC

v_gene: TRBV7-9
j_gene: TRBJ1-2
abundance: .
d_gene: .
CDR3aa: CASSSEREHAYGYTF
CDR3nt: TGTGCCAGCAGCTCAGAACGGGAACACGCCTATGGCTACACCTTC

v_gene: TRBV27
j_gene: TRBJ1-1
abundance: .
d_gene: .
CDR3aa: CASPEGGNEAFF
CDR3nt: TGTGCCAGTCCCGAAGGGGGTAATGAAGCTTTCTTT

v_gene: TRBV7-9
j_gene: TRBJ1-2
abundance: .
d_gene: TRBD1
CDR3aa: CASSPGQNTNYGYTF
CDR3nt: TGTGCCAGCAGCCCGGGACAGAATACCAACTATGGCTACACCTTC

v_gene: TRBV12-3/TRBV12-4
j_gene: TRBJ2-2
abundance: .
d_gene: .
CDR3aa: CASSLGEGGELFF
CDR3nt: TGTGCCAGCAGTTTAGGCGAGGGCGGGGAGCTGTTTTTT

v_gene: TRBV27
j_gene: TRBJ1-4
abundance: .
d_gene: TRBD1
CDR3aa: CASSPQTGGGEKLFF
CDR3nt: TGTGCCAGCAGTCCTCAGACAGGGGGCGGTGAAAAACTGTTTTTT

v_gene: TRBV6-4
j_gene: TRBJ1-2
abundance: few
d_gene: TRBD1
CDR3aa: CASSPMGQGYGYTF
CDR3nt: TGTGCCAGCAGTCCGATGGGACAGGGGTATGGCTACACCTTC

v_gene: TRBV7-9
j_gene: TRBJ1-3
abundance: .
d_gene: TRBD1
CDR3aa: CASSYRDSYSGNTIYF
CDR3nt: TGTGCCAGCAGCTATCGGGACAGCTACTCTGGAAACACCATATATTTT

v_gene: TRBV2
j_gene: TRBJ2-7
abundance: .
d_gene: TRBD2
CDR3aa: CASSTGTSSYEQYF
CDR3nt: TGTGCCAGCAGTACCGGGACTAGCAGCTACGAGCAGTACTTC

v_gene: TRBV19
j_gene: TRBJ1-6
abundance: .
d_gene: .
CDR3aa: CASSATEGGNSPLHF
CDR3nt: TGTGCCAGTAGTGCGACCGAGGGTGGGAATTCACCCCTCCACTTT

v_gene: TRBV7-2
j_gene: TRBJ2-7
abundance: .
d_gene: TRBD2
CDR3aa: CASSYSAGVDYEQYF
CDR3nt: TGTGCCAGCAGCTACTCAGCGGGGGTGGACTACGAGCAGTACTTC

v_gene: TRBV5-4
j_gene: TRBJ1-2
abundance: .
d_gene: .
CDR3aa: CASSPPGAPYGYTF
CDR3nt: TGTGCCAGCAGCCCCCCAGGGGCCCCCTATGGCTACACCTTC

v_gene: TRBV7-2
j_gene: TRBJ2-6
abundance: .
d_gene: TRBD1
CDR3aa: CASSSRGPGANVLTF
CDR3nt: TGTGCCAGCAGCTCCAGGGGGCCTGGGGCCAACGTCCTGACTTTC